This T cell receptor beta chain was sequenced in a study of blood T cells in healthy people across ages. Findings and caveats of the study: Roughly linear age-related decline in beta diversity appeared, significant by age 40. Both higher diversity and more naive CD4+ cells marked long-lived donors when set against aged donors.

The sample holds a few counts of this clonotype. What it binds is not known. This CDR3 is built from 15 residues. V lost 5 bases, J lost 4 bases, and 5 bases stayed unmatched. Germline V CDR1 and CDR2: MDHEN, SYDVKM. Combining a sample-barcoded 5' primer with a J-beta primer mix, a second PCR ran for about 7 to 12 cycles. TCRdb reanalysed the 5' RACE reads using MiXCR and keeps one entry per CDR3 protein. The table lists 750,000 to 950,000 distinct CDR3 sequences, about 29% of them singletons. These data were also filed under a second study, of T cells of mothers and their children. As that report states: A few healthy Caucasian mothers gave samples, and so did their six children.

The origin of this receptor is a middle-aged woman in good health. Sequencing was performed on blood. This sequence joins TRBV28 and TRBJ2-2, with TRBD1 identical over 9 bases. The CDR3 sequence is CASSRNRGLTGELFF. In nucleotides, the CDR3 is TGTGCCAGCAGTCGTAACAGGGGGCTCACCGGGGAGCTGTTTTTT.